What follows describes a single TCR beta chain. The sample originates from a study of shared clonotypes between healthy human individuals. Only in-frame clones appear in the TCRdb table, and some are missing; sequencing was by immunoSEQ multiplex PCR. This table has about 2.3 million clones, around 93% appearing once. Trimming took 4 bases from V and 3 from J; bases not matched to a gene: 7. Germline lookup yields CDR1 GTSNPN and CDR2 SVGIG (reference sequence). This CDR3 has 14 amino acids. The sequencing input was naive CD4+ T cells from PBMCs. As to subset: CD45RA+ positively selected. The TCR originated in a man aged 18 to 30 in good health. Some clones in this sample may be carry-over from other donors' samples. The chain is built from TRBV30 and TRBJ2-7; 9 positions match TRBD1. CDR3 region: CAWMSGTGIYEQYF. CDR3 DNA sequence: TGTGCCTGGATGTCTGGGACAGGGATCTACGAGCAGTACTTC.